This T cell receptor (beta chain) was obtained from a study of blood T cell repertoires in COVID-19. Libraries were prepared by immunoSEQ multiplex PCR; TCRdb keeps only in-frame clonotypes and omits some of them. The sample holds around 280,000 clones, around nine tenths seen once. Enrollment of patients from Seattle took place during active infection, with longitudinal follow-up. Trimming removed 3 bases from V and 7 bases from J; junction bases left unmatched: 8. Germline CDR1 and CDR2: GTSNPN and SVGIG (reference sequence). The length of the CDR3 is 14 residues. This clonotype originated in a woman in her twenties or thirties with COVID-19, enrolled during active disease. V usage is TRBV30 and J usage is TRBJ1-4, with TRBD1 identical over 7 bases. Specimen: peripheral blood. The CDR3 DNA reads TGTGCCTGGAGATCTGGGACAGAAATTGAAAAACTGTTTTTT. This sequence encodes CAWRSGTEIEKLFF.